These 15 T cell receptor beta chains share one sample of origin, sequenced in a study of blood T cell repertoires in COVID-19. Libraries were prepared by immunoSEQ multiplex PCR; TCRdb keeps only in-frame clonotypes and omits some of them. The sample has around 230,000 clones, around 84% seen once. The material sequenced was peripheral blood. Receptors were obtained from a man aged 35 to 55 who had recovered from COVID-19.

The chain links TRBV27 to TRBJ2-7; D possibly corresponds to TRBD2 (6 bases). The ends were cut back, 5 bases at V and 7 bases at J, with 24 bases in the middle. This CDR3 is built from 16 residues. CDR1 is MNHEY and CDR2 is SMNVEV in the germline V gene (reference sequence). The CDR3, as DNA: TGTGCCAGCAGTCCACGGCTGGAGGCGGGGCCCCAAGAGCAGTACTTC. Its translation: CASSPRLEAGPQEQYF.

The chain has TRBV5-1 and TRBJ2-7; D is possibly TRBD2 (5 bases). The germline gives CDR1 SGHRS, CDR2 YFSETQ. V lost 4 bases and J lost 0, with 5 bases in between. The CDR3 has 12 amino acids. For the CDR3, the DNA is TGCGCCAGCAGCGGGAGCTCCTACGAGCAGTACTTC. As protein: CASSGSSYEQYF.

The chain is built from TRBV4-3 and TRBJ1-1; TRBD1 agrees at 7 bases. Germline lookup yields CDR1 LGHNA and CDR2 YSLEER. The CDR3 has 14 amino acids. After removal of 1 base from V and 6 bases from J, the junction contained 5 bases not matched to a gene. The CDR3 DNA reads TGCGCCAGCAGCCAAGGGACAGGTTGGCCTGAAGCTTTCTTT. Its translation: CASSQGTGWPEAFF.

This chain uses TRBV3-1 (or the pseudogene TRBV3-2) with TRBJ2-5, with TRBD2 matching 7 bases. Germline-derived CDR1 and CDR2 are LGHDT and YNNKEL (reference sequence). The CDR3 covers 15 residues. With V trimmed by 1 base and J by 2 bases, 4 bases remained unmatched. CDR3 in DNA: TGTGCCAGCAGCCAAGTTACTAGCGCACAAGAGACCCAGTACTTC. Amino acid sequence: CASSQVTSAQETQYF.

This chain joins TRBV29-1 and TRBJ1-1; D might be TRBD1 (5 bases). CDR1 SQVTM and CDR2 ANQGSEA come from the germline V gene. V was trimmed by 5 bases and J by 0 bases, leaving 10 bases between them. The CDR3 is 13 residues long. The CDR3 nucleotides are TGCAGCGTTCCTACAGGCATGAACACTGAAGCTTTCTTT. It translates to CSVPTGMNTEAFF.

This chain connects TRBV14 to TRBJ2-5; D is possibly TRBD2 (6 bases). CDR1 and CDR2 (germline): SGHDN, FVKESK. The CDR3 is made up of 16 amino acids. Trimming shortened V by 5 bases and J by 2 bases, and 18 bases separated the two germline ends. As DNA, the CDR3 is TGTGCCAGCAGCGCAACGTACGGGGGACCACAAGAGACCCAGTACTTC. Protein product: CASSATYGGPQETQYF.

V is TRBV5-1 and J is TRBJ2-5; 9 bases map to TRBD1. Trimming took 4 bases from V and 4 from J; bases not matched to a gene: 14. The V gene's germline CDR1 is SGHRS and CDR2 YFSETQ. This CDR3 is built from 17 residues. The CDR3 region is CASSITGQGLNIETQYF. CDR3 nucleotides: TGCGCCAGCAGCATTACGGGACAGGGATTGAACATAGAGACCCAGTACTTC.

The chain recombines TRBV5-4 with TRBJ2-1, with 8 bases that match TRBD1. Germline trimming cut 3 bases from V and 0 bases from J; bases unmatched to any gene: 5. The CDR3 is 16 residues long. CDR1 and CDR2 (germline): SGHNT, YYREEE (reference sequence). CDR3 amino acids: CASSSRTGSSYNEQFF. The DNA for the CDR3 is TGTGCCAGCAGCTCCAGGACAGGGAGCTCCTACAATGAGCAGTTCTTC.

The chain joins TRBV5-4 to TRBJ2-3; TRBD1 aligns across 10 bases. CDR3 length equals 13 residues. From germline, CDR1 is SGHNT and CDR2 YYREEE (reference sequence). J lost 6 bases, V lost 6 bases, and 4 bases had no gene match. Here the CDR3 reads CASIRTGGDTQYF. As DNA, the CDR3 is TGTGCCAGCATTCGGACAGGGGGGGATACGCAGTATTTT.

The chain has TRBV11-3 and TRBJ2-7; D is possibly TRBD2 (5 bases). The length of the CDR3 is 15 residues. V was trimmed by 3 bases and J by 0 bases, leaving 12 bases between them. The V gene's germline CDR1 is SGHNT and CDR2 YENEEA. Here the CDR3 reads CASSFLRESSYEQYF. For the CDR3, the DNA is TGTGCCAGCAGCTTTCTCCGGGAAAGCTCCTACGAGCAGTACTTC. The full variable domain, completed using reference TRBV11-3 and TRBJ2-7, is EAGVVQSPRYKIIEKKQPVAFWCNPISGHNTLYWYLQNLGQGPELLIRYENEEAVDDSQLPKDRFSAERLKGVDSTLKIQPAELGDSAVYLCASSFLRESSYEQYFGPGTRLTVT.

The chain joins TRBV7-9 to TRBJ2-3; 16 positions match TRBD2. Per the germline V gene, CDR1 is SEHNR and CDR2 is FQNEAQ (reference sequence). The junction had 2 bases not matched to a gene; V was cut back by 5 bases and J by 3 bases. The CDR3 length is 16 residues. CDR3 coding DNA: TGTGCCAGCAGCCCGGGACTAGCGGGAGGGACAGATACGCAGTATTTT. It yields the protein CASSPGLAGGTDTQYF.

This rearrangement joins TRBV12-2 to TRBJ2-3; the table gives TRBD1 as D, unverified against the DNA. TRBV12-2 is labeled a pseudogene. The CDR3 has 17 residues. CDR3 DNA sequence: TGTGCAAGTCGCTTTAAGGCGTGGCCAGGTCCACCCAATACGCAGTATTTT. Translating it yields CASRFKAWPGPPNTQYF.

The chain carries TRBV2 and TRBJ2-7; D is undetermined. Trimming cost V 5 bases and J 0 bases, with 8 bases left between them. The CDR3 totals 13 residues. In germline, CDR1 is SNHLY, CDR2 FYNNEI. Here the CDR3 reads CASSPYISYEQYF. CDR3 nucleotide sequence: TGTGCCAGCAGTCCGTACATCTCCTACGAGCAGTACTTC.

The CDR3 sequence: CASSEGLAGGLNEQFF. The CDR3 bases are TGTGCCAGCAGCGAGGGACTAGCGGGGGGGCTGAATGAGCAGTTCTTC. V gene TRBV5-6 combines with J gene TRBJ2-1, with 16 nucleotides matching TRBD2. The CDR3 length is 16 residues. CDR1 SGHDT and CDR2 YYEEEE come from the germline V gene. V shed 4 bases, J shed 7 bases, and the junction held 5 bases outside the gene matches.

This chain connects TRBV7-2 to TRBJ1-5, with a possible D match to TRBD1 (5 bases). Germline CDR1 is SGHTA and CDR2 is FQGNSA. The CDR3 contains 13 residues. V was pared by 4 bases and J by 4 bases, with 8 bases between. Here the CDR3 DNA reads TGTGCCAGCAGCTCCAGGGTGAATCAGCCCCAGCATTTT. This encodes CASSSRVNQPQHF.